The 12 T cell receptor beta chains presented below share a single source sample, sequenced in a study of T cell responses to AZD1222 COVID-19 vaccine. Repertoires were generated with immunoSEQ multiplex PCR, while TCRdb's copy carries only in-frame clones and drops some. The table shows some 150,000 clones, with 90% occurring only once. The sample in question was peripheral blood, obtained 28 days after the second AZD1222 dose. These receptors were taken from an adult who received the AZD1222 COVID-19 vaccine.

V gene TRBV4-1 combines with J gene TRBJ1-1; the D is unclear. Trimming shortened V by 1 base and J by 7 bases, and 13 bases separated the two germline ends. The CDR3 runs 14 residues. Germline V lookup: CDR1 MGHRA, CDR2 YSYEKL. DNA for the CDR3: TGCGCCAGCAGCCAAGGCGACGTACGGAATGAAGCTTTCTTT. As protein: CASSQGDVRNEAFF.

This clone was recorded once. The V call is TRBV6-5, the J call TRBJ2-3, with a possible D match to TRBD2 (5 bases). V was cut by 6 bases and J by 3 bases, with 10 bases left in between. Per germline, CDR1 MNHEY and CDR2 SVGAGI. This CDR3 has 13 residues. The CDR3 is CASSGLGTDTQYF. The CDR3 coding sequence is TGTGCCAGCAGCGGACTGGGAACAGATACGCAGTATTTT.

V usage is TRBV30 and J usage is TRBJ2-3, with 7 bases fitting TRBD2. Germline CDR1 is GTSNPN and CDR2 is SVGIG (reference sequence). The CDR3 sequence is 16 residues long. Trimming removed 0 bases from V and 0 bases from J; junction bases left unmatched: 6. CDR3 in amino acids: CAWSVAASGSTDTQYF. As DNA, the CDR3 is TGTGCCTGGAGTGTAGCTGCTAGCGGTAGCACAGATACGCAGTATTTT. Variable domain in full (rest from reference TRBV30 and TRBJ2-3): SQTIHQWPATLVQPVGSPLSLECTVEGTSNPNLYWYRQAAGRGLQLLFYSVGIGQISSEVPQNLSASRPQDRQFILSSKKLLLSDSGFYLCAWSVAASGSTDTQYFGPGTRLTVL.

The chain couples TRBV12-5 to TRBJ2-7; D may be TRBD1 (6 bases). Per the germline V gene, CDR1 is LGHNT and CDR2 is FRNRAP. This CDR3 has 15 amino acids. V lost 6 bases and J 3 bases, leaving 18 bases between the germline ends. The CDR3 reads CASGKGQGNLYEQYF. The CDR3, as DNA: TGTGCTAGTGGCAAAGGTCAGGGGAACCTCTACGAGCAGTACTTC.

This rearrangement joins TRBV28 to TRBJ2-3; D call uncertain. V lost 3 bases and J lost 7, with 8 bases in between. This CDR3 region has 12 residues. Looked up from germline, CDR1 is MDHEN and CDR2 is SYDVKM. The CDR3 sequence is CASSFEGYTQYF. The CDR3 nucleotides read TGTGCCAGCAGTTTCGAAGGCTATACGCAGTATTTT.

Here the CDR3 DNA reads TGCGCCAGCAGCTTGGCCACCACCACCTACAATGAGCAGTTCTTC. It translates to CASSLATTTYNEQFF. This chain joins TRBV5-1 and TRBJ2-1; D remains ambiguous. This CDR3 has 15 residues. The V gene lost 0 bases and the J gene lost 2 bases, with 9 bases spanning the gap. Germline CDR1 is SGHRS and CDR2 is YFSETQ.

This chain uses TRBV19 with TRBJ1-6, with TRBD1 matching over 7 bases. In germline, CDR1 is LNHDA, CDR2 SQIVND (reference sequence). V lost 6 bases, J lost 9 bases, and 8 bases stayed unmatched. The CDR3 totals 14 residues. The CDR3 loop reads CASRATGRGSPLHF. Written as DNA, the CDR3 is TGTGCCAGTAGAGCGACAGGGAGGGGTTCACCCCTCCACTTT.

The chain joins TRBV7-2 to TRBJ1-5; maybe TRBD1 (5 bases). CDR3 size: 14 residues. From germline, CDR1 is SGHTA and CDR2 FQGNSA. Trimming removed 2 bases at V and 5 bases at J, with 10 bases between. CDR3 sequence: CASSLSGQDQPQHF. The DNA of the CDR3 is TGTGCCAGCAGCTTATCAGGGCAGGATCAGCCCCAGCATTTT.

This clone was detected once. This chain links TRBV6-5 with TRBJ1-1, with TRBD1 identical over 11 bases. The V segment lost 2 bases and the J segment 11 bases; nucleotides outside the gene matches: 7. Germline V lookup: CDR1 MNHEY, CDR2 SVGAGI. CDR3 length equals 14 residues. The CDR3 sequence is CASSYEAGQGDAFF. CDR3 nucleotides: TGTGCCAGCAGTTACGAGGCGGGACAGGGGGATGCTTTCTTT.

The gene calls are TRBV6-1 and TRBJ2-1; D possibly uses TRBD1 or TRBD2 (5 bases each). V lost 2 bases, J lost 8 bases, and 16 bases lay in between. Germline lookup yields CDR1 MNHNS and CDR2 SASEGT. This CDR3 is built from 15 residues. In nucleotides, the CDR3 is TGTGCCAGCAGTGAACGGGATTCAGGGTTCGATGAGCAGTTCTTC. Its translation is CASSERDSGFDEQFF.

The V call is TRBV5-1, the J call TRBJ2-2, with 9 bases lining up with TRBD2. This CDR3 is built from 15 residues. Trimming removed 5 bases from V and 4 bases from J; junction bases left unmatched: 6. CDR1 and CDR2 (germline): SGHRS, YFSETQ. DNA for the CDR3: TGCGCCAGCAGACCACTAGCGGGCGGCACCGGGGAGCTGTTTTTT. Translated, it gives CASRPLAGGTGELFF.

CDR3 residues: CASPRQGRGYGYTF. The CDR3 coding sequence is TGTGCCAGCCCCCGACAGGGGAGGGGCTATGGCTACACCTTC. The chain carries TRBV2 and TRBJ1-2, with 8 nucleotides matching TRBD1. V lost 8 bases and J lost 4; bases outside the gene matches: 9. Per germline, CDR1 SNHLY and CDR2 FYNNEI. The CDR3 runs 14 residues.